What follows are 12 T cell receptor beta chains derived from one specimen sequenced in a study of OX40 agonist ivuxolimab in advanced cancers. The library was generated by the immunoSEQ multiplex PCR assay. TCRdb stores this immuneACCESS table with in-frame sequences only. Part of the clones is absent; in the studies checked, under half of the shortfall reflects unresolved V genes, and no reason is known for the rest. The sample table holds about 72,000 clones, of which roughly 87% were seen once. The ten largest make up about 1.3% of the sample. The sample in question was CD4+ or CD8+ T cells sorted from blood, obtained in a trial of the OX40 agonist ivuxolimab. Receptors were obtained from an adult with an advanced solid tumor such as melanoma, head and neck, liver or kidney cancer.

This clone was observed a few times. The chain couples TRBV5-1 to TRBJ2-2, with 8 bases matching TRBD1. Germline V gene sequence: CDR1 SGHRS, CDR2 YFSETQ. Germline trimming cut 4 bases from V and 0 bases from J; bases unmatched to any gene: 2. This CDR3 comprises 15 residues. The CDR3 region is CASSMGQANTGELFF. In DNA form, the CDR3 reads TGCGCCAGCAGCATGGGACAGGCGAACACCGGGGAGCTGTTTTTT.

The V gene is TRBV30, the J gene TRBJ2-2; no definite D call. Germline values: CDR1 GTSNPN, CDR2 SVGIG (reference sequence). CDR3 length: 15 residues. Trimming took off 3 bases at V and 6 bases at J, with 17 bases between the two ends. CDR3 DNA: TGTGCCTGGAGCCCCTTAGTGATCGGTGCCGGGGAGCTGTTTTTT. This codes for CAWSPLVIGAGELFF. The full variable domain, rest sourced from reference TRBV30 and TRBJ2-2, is SQTIHQWPATLVQPVGSPLSLECTVEGTSNPNLYWYRQAAGRGLQLLFYSVGIGQISSEVPQNLSASRPQDRQFILSSKKLLLSDSGFYLCAWSPLVIGAGELFFGEGSRLTVL.

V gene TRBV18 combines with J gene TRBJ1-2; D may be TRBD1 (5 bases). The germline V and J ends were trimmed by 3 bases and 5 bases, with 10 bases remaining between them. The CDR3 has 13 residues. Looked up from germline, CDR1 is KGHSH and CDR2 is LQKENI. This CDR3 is CASSPDGTYGYTF. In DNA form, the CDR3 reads TGTGCCAGCTCACCGGACGGGACGTATGGCTACACCTTC.

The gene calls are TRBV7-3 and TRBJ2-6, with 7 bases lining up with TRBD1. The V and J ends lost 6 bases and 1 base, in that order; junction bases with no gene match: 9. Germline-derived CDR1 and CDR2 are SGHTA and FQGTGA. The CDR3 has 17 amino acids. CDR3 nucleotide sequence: TGTGCCAGCAGTAGTGGGAACAGGGGTTCTGGGGCCAACGTCCTGACTTTC. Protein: CASSSGNRGSGANVLTF.

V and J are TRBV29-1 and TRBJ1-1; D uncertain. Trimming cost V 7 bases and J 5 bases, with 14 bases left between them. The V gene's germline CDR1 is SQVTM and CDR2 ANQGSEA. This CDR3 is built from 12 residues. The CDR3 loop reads CSGWGGRTEAFF. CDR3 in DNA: TGCAGCGGTTGGGGAGGGCGGACTGAAGCTTTCTTT.

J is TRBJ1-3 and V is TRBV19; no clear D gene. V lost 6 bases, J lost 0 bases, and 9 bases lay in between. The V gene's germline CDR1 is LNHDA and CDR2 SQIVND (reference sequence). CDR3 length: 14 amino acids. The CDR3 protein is CASSMLSSGNTIYF. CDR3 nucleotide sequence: TGTGCCAGTAGCATGCTATCCTCTGGAAACACCATATATTTT.

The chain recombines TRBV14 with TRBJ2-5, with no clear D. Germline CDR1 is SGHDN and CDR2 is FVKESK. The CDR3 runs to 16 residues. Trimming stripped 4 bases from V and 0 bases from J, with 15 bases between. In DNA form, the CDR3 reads TGTGCCAGCAGCCCAGGACCGCGGACGTACCAAGAGACCCAGTACTTC. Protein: CASSPGPRTYQETQYF.

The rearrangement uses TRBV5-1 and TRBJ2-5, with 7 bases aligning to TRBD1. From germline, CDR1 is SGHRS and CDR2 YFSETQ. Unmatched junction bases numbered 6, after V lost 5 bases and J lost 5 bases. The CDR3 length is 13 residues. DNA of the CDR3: TGCGCCAGCAGACCCGGGACAGTGGAGACCCAGTACTTC. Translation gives CASRPGTVETQYF.

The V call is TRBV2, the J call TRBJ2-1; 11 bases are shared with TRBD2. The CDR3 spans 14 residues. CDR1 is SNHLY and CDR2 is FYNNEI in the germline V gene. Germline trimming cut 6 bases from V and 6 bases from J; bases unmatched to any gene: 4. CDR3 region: CASRVAGGTNEQFF. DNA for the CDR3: TGTGCCAGCAGAGTAGCGGGGGGGACCAATGAGCAGTTCTTC.

CDR3 sequence: CASSLSYSYEQYF. DNA of the CDR3: TGTGCCAGCAGCTTGTCCTACTCCTACGAGCAGTACTTC. This chain connects TRBV7-8 to TRBJ2-7, with unresolved D. The CDR3 loop spans 13 amino acids. V lost 3 bases and J 0 bases, leaving 6 bases between the germline ends. The germline V gene encodes CDR1 SGHVS and CDR2 FQNEAQ.

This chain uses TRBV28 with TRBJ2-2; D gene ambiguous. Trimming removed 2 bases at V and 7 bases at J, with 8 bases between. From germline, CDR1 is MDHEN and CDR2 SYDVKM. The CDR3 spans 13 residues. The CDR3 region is CASSLIVGGELFF. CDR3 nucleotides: TGTGCCAGCAGTTTAATCGTCGGCGGGGAGCTGTTTTTT.

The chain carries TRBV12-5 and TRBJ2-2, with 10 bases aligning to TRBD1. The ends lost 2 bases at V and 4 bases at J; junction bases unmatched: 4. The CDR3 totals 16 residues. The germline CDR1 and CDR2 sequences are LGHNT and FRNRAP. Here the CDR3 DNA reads TGTGCTAGTGGTTTGCCGCGGACAGGGGGCACCGGGGAGCTGTTTTTT. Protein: CASGLPRTGGTGELFF.